This TCR beta chain was sequenced during a study of memory CD8 T cells in hepatitis C reinfection. Time point indicated: late/post reinfection, 12 to 24 weeks after detection. The sorted cells went straight to TCR sequencing with no prior in vitro expansion. A couple of donors provided sorted CD3+ CD8+ CD45RO- naive CD8 T cells at all three reinfection time points. V shed 9 bases and J shed 4 bases, with 9 bases lying between them. This CDR3 region has 11 residues. Looked up from germline, CDR1 is MNHEY and CDR2 is SVGAGI. Clones were read by immunoSEQ multiplex PCR, and TCRdb kept only the in-frame ones, dropping some. The table has approximately 46,000 clones, roughly nine tenths seen once.

V usage is TRBV6-5 and J usage is TRBJ2-5, with a weak D call TRBD2 (5 bases). This receptor was taken from a man aged 18 to 29 with hepatitis C virus infection. The specimen sequenced was naive CD8+ T cells sorted from blood. The CDR3 region has the DNA TGTGCCAGTACCGGGGTAGAGACCCAGTACTTC. Translating it yields CASTGVETQYF.